The 9 T cell receptor beta chains reported below all come from one sample, sequenced in a study of CD8+CD57+ T cells in acquired aplastic anemia (dated by TCRdb to 2017 to 2018). Reads for this sample came from an Illumina HiSeq 2000. Genomic DNA served as template for TCR beta VDJ combination and CDR3 sequence profiling. TCRdb handled the public reads itself, with Q25 trimming in fastp and clone calling in MiXCR, and kept productive beta chains. Records with the same CDR3 protein are collapsed into one entry carrying the most frequent genes and DNA. For this sample the table gives more than 250,000 distinct CDR3 sequences, of which 45% to 70% were detected only once. The biggest ten clones account for roughly 8% of the sample. Specimen: sorted CD4+, CD8+, or CD8+CD57+ T cells (not recorded which) from PBMCs. The receptors shown here come from a human donor with severe aplastic anemia or a healthy control (not recorded which).

Remarks on this clonotype: A clone one base away is much larger, so this may be a read error. CDR3 DNA sequence: TGTACCTCTCTTGGACCCTACAGGGGCATTAATTCACCCCTCCACTTT. Translation: CTSLGPYRGINSPLHF. The genes are TRBV30 and TRBJ1-6; 7 positions agree with TRBD1. This CDR3 has 16 amino acids. Germline V CDR1 and CDR2: GTSNPN, SVGIG (reference sequence).

CDR3 residues: CASSQSGVGELFF. CDR3 DNA sequence: TGTGCCAGCAGCCAATCGGGGGTTGGGGAGCTGTTTTTT. V usage is TRBV14 and J usage is TRBJ2-2; TRBD2 might be the D (6 bases). CDR1 is SGHDN, CDR2 FVKESK, per germline. This CDR3 is 13 amino acids long. Trimming removed 2 bases from V and 8 bases from J, with 9 bases in between.

The CDR3 is CASSSWESTGELFF. The CDR3 DNA follows: TGTGCCAGCAGCTCATGGGAATCCACCGGGGAGCTGTTTTTT. The rearrangement uses TRBV7-3 and TRBJ2-2; D uncertain. V lost 4 bases to trimming and J lost 4 bases, with 10 bases between them. This CDR3 is 14 amino acids long. The germline CDR1 and CDR2 sequences are SGHTA and FQGTGA.

This chain connects TRBV20-1 to TRBJ2-3; the D is unclear. The germline CDR1 and CDR2 sequences are DFQATT and SNEGSKA (reference sequence). This CDR3 has 11 residues. V was shortened by 8 bases and J by 3 bases, with 9 bases between the two germline ends. The DNA for the CDR3 is TGCAGTATGGATGGTACAGATACGCAGTATTTT. Protein product: CSMDGTDTQYF.

V and J are TRBV5-4 and TRBJ2-5; the match to TRBD2 covers 13 bases. Unmatched junction bases numbered 7, after V lost 4 bases and J lost 4 bases. This CDR3 has 16 residues. Per germline, CDR1 SGHNT and CDR2 YYREEE (reference sequence). The CDR3: CASSTTSGGAGETQYF. CDR3 DNA sequence: TGTGCCAGCAGCACCACTAGCGGGGGGGCCGGAGAGACCCAGTACTTC. Drawing the rest from reference TRBV5-4 and TRBJ2-5, the complete variable domain is ETGVTQSPTHLIKTRGQQVTLRCSSQSGHNTVSWYQQALGQGPQFIFQYYREEENGRGNFPPRFSGLQFPNYSSELNVNALELDDSALYLCASSTTSGGAGETQYFGPGTRLLVL.

Concerning this clonotype: This is likely a read error, given that the CDR3 carries no conserved phenylalanine or tryptophan at its end. Because the CDR3's place on the DNA is in doubt, the DNA is left out and the CDR3 is given as listed by TCRdb. This chain links TRBV20-1 with TRBJ2-1; the tabulated D call, TRBD1, remains unverified against the DNA. The CDR3 has 14 residues if both end residues are counted. Germline loops: CDR1 DFQATT, CDR2 SNEGSKA (reference sequence). This chain's CDR3 is CSARDAGGSNVVFV.

The chain uses TRBV7-2 and TRBJ2-2; TRBD1 aligns across 7 bases. This CDR3 comprises 16 residues. V lost 4 bases and J lost 6; bases outside the gene matches: 11. Looked up from germline, CDR1 is SGHTA and CDR2 is FQGNSA. Written as DNA, the CDR3 is TGTGCCAGCAGCTCCCCTCAGGGGGTGGCGGCCGGGGAGCTGTTTTTT. It specifies CASSSPQGVAAGELFF. Drawing the rest from reference TRBV7-2 and TRBJ2-2, the complete variable domain is GAGVSQSPSNKVTEKGKDVELRCDPISGHTALYWYRQSLGQGLEFLIYFQGNSAPDKSGLPSDRFSAERTGGSVSTLTIQRTQQEDSAVYLCASSSPQGVAAGELFFGEGSRLTVL.

CDR3 amino acids: CASSEAAGGELFF. As DNA, the CDR3 is TGTGCCAGCAGTGAAGCTGCCGGCGGGGAGCTGTTTTTT. The rearrangement uses TRBV2 and TRBJ2-2; D not certain. Looked up from germline, CDR1 is SNHLY and CDR2 is FYNNEI. The CDR3 loop spans 13 amino acids. The germline V and J ends were trimmed by 0 bases and 7 bases, with 6 bases remaining between them.

The J gene is TRBJ2-7, the V gene TRBV7-2, with D possibly matching TRBD1 (6 bases). The CDR3 runs to 14 residues. CDR1 is SGHTA, CDR2 FQGNSA, per germline. Trimming removed 7 bases from V and 2 bases from J, with 15 bases in between. CDR3: CASKTGLGTYEQYF. CDR3 DNA: TGTGCCAGCAAAACAGGGCTGGGAACCTACGAGCAGTACTTC.